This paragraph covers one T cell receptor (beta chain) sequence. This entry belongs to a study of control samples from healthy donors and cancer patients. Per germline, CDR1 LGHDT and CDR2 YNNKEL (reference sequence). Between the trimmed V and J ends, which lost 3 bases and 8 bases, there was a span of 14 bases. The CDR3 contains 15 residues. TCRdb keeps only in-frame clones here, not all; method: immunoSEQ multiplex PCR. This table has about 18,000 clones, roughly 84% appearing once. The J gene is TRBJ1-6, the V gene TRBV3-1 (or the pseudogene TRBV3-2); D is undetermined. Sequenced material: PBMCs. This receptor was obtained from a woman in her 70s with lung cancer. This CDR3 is CASSQTSSRDSPLHF. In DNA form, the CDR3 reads TGTGCCAGCAGCCAGACGTCCAGTCGGGATTCACCCCTCCACTTT.